The TCR beta chain under discussion was sequenced for a study of cytomegalovirus exposure and HLA in healthy donors. Use of 60 Vbeta and 13 Jbeta primers characterized the PCR. The data were produced by immunoSEQ multiplex PCR, yet TCRdb's version contains in-frame clones alone and is incomplete. Of roughly 200,000 clones listed, 65% to 85% are singletons. Germline V CDR1 and CDR2: LGHNA, YNFKEQ. Trimming took 1 base from V and 0 from J, leaving 13 bases between them. The length of the CDR3 is 18 residues. Study-level points and caveats: Analyzed later, association rates of TCRs varied across HLA loci, with DRB1 most and HLA-C fewest.

This clone was seen once. The target antigen is unknown. This sequence was found in a female donor in good health and CMV-seronegative. The sequencing sample was made of PBMCs. V gene TRBV4-2 combines with J gene TRBJ2-6, with D maybe TRBD1 (6 bases). The CDR3 bases are TGTGCCAGCAGCCAAGTAGGACAGAGTATCTCTGGGGCCAACGTCCTGACTTTC. Its translation is CASSQVGQSISGANVLTF.